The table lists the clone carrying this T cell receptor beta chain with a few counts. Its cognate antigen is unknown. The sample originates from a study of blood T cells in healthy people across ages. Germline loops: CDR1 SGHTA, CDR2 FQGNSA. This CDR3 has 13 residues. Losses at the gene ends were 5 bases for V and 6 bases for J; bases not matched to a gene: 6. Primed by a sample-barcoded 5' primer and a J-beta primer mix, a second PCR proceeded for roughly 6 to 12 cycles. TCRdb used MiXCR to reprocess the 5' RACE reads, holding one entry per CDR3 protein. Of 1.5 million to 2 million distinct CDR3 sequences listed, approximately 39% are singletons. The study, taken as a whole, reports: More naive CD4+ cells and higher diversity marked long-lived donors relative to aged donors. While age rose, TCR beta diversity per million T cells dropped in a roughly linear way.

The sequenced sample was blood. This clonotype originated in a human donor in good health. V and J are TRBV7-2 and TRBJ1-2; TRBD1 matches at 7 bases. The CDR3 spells CASSPLGQDGYTF. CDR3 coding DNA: TGTGCCAGCAGCCCACTCGGACAGGATGGCTACACCTTC. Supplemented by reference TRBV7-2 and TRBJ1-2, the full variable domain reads GAGVSQSPSNKVTEKGKDVELRCDPISGHTALYWYRQSLGQGLEFLIYFQGNSAPDKSGLPSDRFSAERTGGSVSTLTIQRTQQEDSAVYLCASSPLGQDGYTFGSGTRLTVV.